A selection of T cell receptor beta chains follows, all from one sample in a study of shared clonotypes between healthy human individuals. Generated by immunoSEQ multiplex PCR, the TCRdb table keeps only in-frame clones and is missing some. The sample holds 2 million to 2.5 million clones, around 96% seen once. Sequencing input: naive CD8+ T cells sorted from blood. The source of these receptors is a man between 18 and 29 years old in good health. Each CDR3 is given with its conserved first and last residue. Fields, in order: V gene, J gene, D gene, CDR3 length, clone size, CDR3 DNA, CDR3 protein. The D gene is left open where the match is weak. Size is omitted from some rows. Given values are once, few, many or a class for expanded clones.

TRBV4-1	TRBJ1-2	TRBD1	16	NA	TGCGCCAGCAGCCCGGACAGGGGCGCCTCCCATGGTGGCTACACCTTC	CASSPDRGASHGGYTF
TRBV30	TRBJ1-2	NA	14	NA	TGTGCCTGGGAGGCTCCGGAAGGGATGATTGGCTACACCTTC	CAWEAPEGMIGYTF
TRBV4-1	TRBJ2-1	TRBD2	18	NA	TGCGCCAGCAGCCTCAACCTTCTGGGACTAGCGGGAGCCTATGAGCAGTTCTTC	CASSLNLLGLAGAYEQFF
TRBV7-9	TRBJ2-7	NA	12	NA	TGTGCCAGCAGCTTGAGCACCTACGAGCAGCACTTC	CASSLSTYEQHF
TRBV28	TRBJ1-2	TRBD1	15	NA	TGTGCCAGCAGTCTAACGGGACAGGGGGCTTATGGCTACACCTTC	CASSLTGQGAYGYTF
TRBV27	TRBJ1-6	NA	13	NA	TGTGCCAGCAGCGCAGGGAATAATTCACCCCTCCACTTT	CASSAGNNSPLHF
TRBV7-9	TRBJ1-4	NA	13	NA	TGTGCCACCCGAGGAGGGGGTGATGAAAAACTGTTTTTT	CATRGGGDEKLFF
TRBV7-2	TRBJ2-1	TRBD2	16	NA	TGTGCCAGCAGCTTGGGACTAGGGATCCTATACAATGAGCAGTTCTTC	CASSLGLGILYNEQFF
TRBV11-2	TRBJ1-1	TRBD1	16	NA	TGTGCCAGCAATCATGAGACAGGGCTCGGGAACACTGAAGCTTTCTTT	CASNHETGLGNTEAFF
TRBV9	TRBJ2-3	TRBD2	19	NA	TGTGCCAGCAGCGTAGGACGGGGGACTAGCGGGGGCAGCACAGATACGCAGTATTTT	CASSVGRGTSGGSTDTQYF
TRBV7-9	TRBJ2-7	TRBD2	14	NA	TGTGCCTGTACCTCCGCGGGAGTTGCATACGAGCAGTACTTC	CACTSAGVAYEQYF
TRBV5-6	TRBJ1-1	NA	13	NA	TGTGCCAGCAGCATAGGGGGTCAATCCGAAGCTTTCTTT	CASSIGGQSEAFF
TRBV19	TRBJ2-7	TRBD2	13	NA	TGTGCCAGTAAGCCTAGCGGGTCTTACGAGCAGTACTTC	CASKPSGSYEQYF
TRBV4-1	TRBJ2-7	NA	14	NA	TGCGCCAGCAGCCAAGATACAGGATCCTACGAGCAGTACTTC	CASSQDTGSYEQYF
TRBV18	TRBJ2-6	NA	15	NA	TGTGCCAGCTCACCACGGGTAAACGAGGCCAACGTCCTGACTTTC	CASSPRVNEANVLTF
TRBV9	TRBJ1-2	NA	14	NA	TGTGCCAGCAGCGCGGACGGAGCTAACTATGGCTACACCTTC	CASSADGANYGYTF
TRBV27	TRBJ1-5	NA	13	NA	TGTGCCAGCAGTCAACTCGGGTTTCAGCCCCAGCATTTT	CASSQLGFQPQHF
TRBV4-3	TRBJ2-7	NA	16	NA	TGCGCCAGCAGCCAAGATCCCGGGCCCCCCTTCAACGAGCAGTACTTC	CASSQDPGPPFNEQYF
TRBV27	TRBJ2-7	NA	12	few	TGTGCCAGCGGACAAGGTACCTACGAGCAGTACTTC	CASGQGTYEQYF
TRBV9	TRBJ2-1	NA	12	NA	TGTGCCAGCAGCGTAGGGGTCGATGAGCAGTTCTTC	CASSVGVDEQFF
TRBV9	TRBJ2-1	NA	13	NA	TGTGCCAGCAGCGTCGGAGGGGGAGACGAGCAGTTCTTC	CASSVGGGDEQFF
TRBV6-4	TRBJ2-7	NA	17	NA	TGTGCCAGCACCCTAAGGGATCACAGGGAGAGCTCCTACGAGCAGTACTTC	CASTLRDHRESSYEQYF
TRBV28	TRBJ2-5	NA	15	once	TGTGCCAGCGGCTTGCACAGTGAAACCCAAGAGACCCAGTACTTC	CASGLHSETQETQYF
TRBV4-1	TRBJ2-7	NA	13	NA	TGCGCCAGCAGCCAAGTCGAAGCCTACGAGCAGTACTTC	CASSQVEAYEQYF
TRBV10-3	TRBJ2-7	TRBD2	16	NA	TGTGCCATCAGCGGGGGGACTGACCTTAGCTCCTACGAGCAGTACTTC	CAISGGTDLSSYEQYF
TRBV2	TRBJ1-5	NA	16	NA	TGTGCCAGCAGCCCCGCTGCCCGGGCGGGCAATCAGCCCCAGCATTTT	CASSPAARAGNQPQHF
TRBV4-1	TRBJ2-7	NA	15	NA	TGCGCCAGCAGCACCCGGGACGCCAACTCCTACGAGCAGTACTTC	CASSTRDANSYEQYF
TRBV27	TRBJ2-1	TRBD2	18	NA	TGTGCCAGCAGTTTTCTCGGAATAGCGGGGAATTCCTACAATGAGCAGTTCTTC	CASSFLGIAGNSYNEQFF
TRBV19	TRBJ2-7	NA	12	NA	TGTGCCAGTAGTATGCGAGACCACGAGCAGTACTTC	CASSMRDHEQYF
TRBV5-4	TRBJ2-3	TRBD1	15	NA	TGTGCCAGCAGCTTGGAGGGGGCGAGCACAGATACGCAGTATTTT	CASSLEGASTDTQYF
TRBV5-8	TRBJ2-3	NA	14	NA	TGTGCCAGCAGCTTGGGGGGTTACACAGATACGCAGTATTTT	CASSLGGYTDTQYF
TRBV6-5	TRBJ1-5	NA	16	NA	TGTGCCAGCAGTTACTCTGCGGAAAATAGCAATCAGCCCCAGCATTTT	CASSYSAENSNQPQHF
TRBV21-1	TRBJ2-5	NA	15	once	TGTGCCAGCAGCATCCGACCCCAGGGCCAAGAGACCCAGTACTTC	CASSIRPQGQETQYF
TRBV2	TRBJ2-3	NA	12	NA	TGTGCCAGCAGTGTCCCCCCGGAGGCGCAGTATTTT	CASSVPPEAQYF
TRBV20-1	TRBJ1-2	NA	11	NA	TGCAGTGCTACTGGGCCAGGAGGCTACACCTTC	CSATGPGGYTF
TRBV6-5	TRBJ1-1	NA	15	NA	TGTGCCAGCAGTTACGACACAGGGTCAAACACTGAAGCTTTCTTT	CASSYDTGSNTEAFF
TRBV7-2	TRBJ2-1	TRBD2	15	NA	TGTGCCAGCAGCGGAGGGACTAGCGGATACAATGAGCAGTTCTTC	CASSGGTSGYNEQFF
TRBV13	TRBJ2-7	TRBD1	14	NA	TGTGCCAGCAGCAACCGACAGGGGCTATACGAGCAGTACTTC	CASSNRQGLYEQYF